Listed below are T cell receptor beta chains from one sample, sequenced in a study of blood T cell repertoires in COVID-19. Only in-frame clones appear in the TCRdb table, and some are missing; sequencing was by immunoSEQ multiplex PCR. The table shows 200,000 to 300,000 clones, with about 88% occurring only once. Sequencing was done on a sample of peripheral blood. The origin of the receptors is a woman aged 60-75 years with COVID-19, enrolled during active disease. The CDR3 runs from the conserved cysteine through the conserved F or W. The D gene is left open where the match is weak. Clone size appears in some rows only: once, few, many, or a class for an expanded clone.

cdr3_length	clone_size	v_call	d_call	j_call	cdr3_nt	cdr3_aa
16	NA	TRBV7-3	NA	TRBJ1-2	TGTGCCAGCAGCTTAGGTACTCGCGGGCATCTCTCTGGCTACACCTTC	CASSLGTRGHLSGYTF
12	NA	TRBV28	NA	TRBJ1-2	TGTGCCAGCAGTTATATAACTGATGGCTACACCTTC	CASSYITDGYTF
15	NA	TRBV9	NA	TRBJ1-2	TGTGCCAGCAGCGTAGATGGGGGACACCACTATGGCTACACCTTC	CASSVDGGHHYGYTF
17	NA	TRBV30	NA	TRBJ1-3	TGTGCCTGGAGTCCTTCCGGGACACCCTCCTCTGGAAACACCATATATTTT	CAWSPSGTPSSGNTIYF
13	NA	TRBV20-1	NA	TRBJ2-1	TGCAGTGCTAGTGTGGGACTCCAGTGGAAGCAGTTCTTC	CSASVGLQWKQFF
15	NA	TRBV18	NA	TRBJ1-1	TGTGCCAGCTCTCGACAGACAGGAGGGAACACTGAAGCTTTCTTT	CASSRQTGGNTEAFF
14	NA	TRBV5-4	TRBD1	TRBJ1-1	TGTGCCAGCAGTCGGGACAGGGGAAACACTGAAGCTTTCTTT	CASSRDRGNTEAFF
16	NA	TRBV7-9	TRBD1	TRBJ1-3	TGTGCCAGCAGCTTAGGGGAACAGGGGGCTGGAAACACCATATATTTT	CASSLGEQGAGNTIYF
13	NA	TRBV19	NA	TRBJ1-5	TGTGCCAGTAGAGACAGGATCAATCAGCCCCAGCATTTT	CASRDRINQPQHF
19	NA	TRBV4-2	NA	TRBJ2-6	TGTGCCAGCAGCCAACCGCTTGGAGAAGTACGGGCTGGGGCCAACGTCCTGACTTTC	CASSQPLGEVRAGANVLTF
18	NA	TRBV28	NA	TRBJ1-3	TGTGCCAGTCTCGGCCATTCTCCCGAGGTAGGCCGCCGGAACACCATATATTTT	CASLGHSPEVGRRNTIYF
13	NA	TRBV6-5	TRBD1	TRBJ1-6	TGTGCCAGCGGGGACAGTTATAATTCACCCCTCCACTTT	CASGDSYNSPLHF
14	once	TRBV7-2	NA	TRBJ1-5	TGTGCCAGCAGCTTAGTTCTAGAGGCTCAGCCCCAGCATTTT	CASSLVLEAQPQHF
13	NA	TRBV24-1	TRBD2	TRBJ2-1	TGTGCCACCAATGATTTGGGGAGGGATGAGCAGTTCTTC	CATNDLGRDEQFF
15	NA	TRBV19	TRBD2	TRBJ2-7	TGTGCCAGTAGTCCCGTGGGCGGGAGGGCCCACGAGCAGTACTTC	CASSPVGGRAHEQYF
19	NA	TRBV10-3	TRBD1	TRBJ2-3	TGTGCCATCAGTGAATTCCGGGACAGAAATTCAAGGTTCCCAGATACGCAGTATTTT	CAISEFRDRNSRFPDTQYF
11	NA	TRBV28	NA	TRBJ1-1	TGTGCCAGCAGCACATTCACTGAAGCTTTCTTT	CASSTFTEAFF
13	once	TRBV3-1/TRBV3-2	NA	TRBJ2-5	TGTGCCAGCAGCCGTCCGTCGCAAGAGACCCAGTACTTC	CASSRPSQETQYF